Below, 28 T cell receptor beta chains from the same sample are listed, as sequenced in a study of T cells after yellow fever vaccination. MiXCR, run by TCRdb on the 5' RACE reads, gives a single entry per CDR3 protein. The sample holds some 32,000 distinct CDR3 sequences, less than 8.5% seen once. This material consisted of PBMCs, either bulk or a sorted T-cell subset (CD4+, CD8+, memory, or dextramer-sorted; not recorded which), taken on the day of the first yellow fever vaccination. These receptors were collected from a young man who received the YFV17D yellow fever vaccine.

This clonotype was detected many times. The CDR3 spells CASSVSERNNEQFF. CDR3 nucleotides: TGTGCCAGCAGCGTAAGCGAACGAAACAATGAGCAGTTCTTC. This sequence joins TRBV9 and TRBJ2-1, with D uncertain. The V and J ends lost 1 base and 5 bases respectively, with 10 bases between them. Germline CDR1 and CDR2: SGDLS and YYNGEE. The CDR3 covers 14 residues.

This clonotype was picked up many times. This chain uses TRBV5-1 with TRBJ1-2; tentative D call: TRBD1 (5 bases). The CDR3 has 17 residues. Germline V gene sequence: CDR1 SGHRS, CDR2 YFSETQ. Trimming removed 0 bases from V and 7 bases from J, with 22 bases in between. For the CDR3, the DNA is TGCGCCAGCAGCTTGGGGGGGGGTGCCCAAAGGATCTCTGGCTACACCTTC. The encoded protein is CASSLGGGAQRISGYTF.

This CDR3 reads CAISPGQQYGYTF. The CDR3 nucleotides are TGTGCCATCAGCCCGGGACAGCAGTATGGCTACACCTTC. This chain links TRBV10-3 with TRBJ1-2; 7 bases fit TRBD1. This CDR3 has 13 amino acids. Germline CDR1 and CDR2: ENHRY and SYGVKD. The J segment lost 5 bases and the V segment lost 6 bases, leaving 6 bases of the junction unmatched.

Ten or more counts support this clonotype. The rearrangement links TRBV28 to TRBJ1-2; no clear D gene. Trimming stripped 3 bases from V and 7 bases from J, with 6 bases between. The CDR3 extends over 11 amino acids. Germline V CDR1 and CDR2: MDHEN, SYDVKM. Here the CDR3 reads CASSLGFGYTF. The DNA of the CDR3 is TGTGCCAGCAGTTTGGGTTTTGGCTACACCTTC.

Comments on this clonotype: A much larger clonotype is one base distant, so this may be a read error. The rearrangement uses TRBV20-1 and TRBJ1-2, with D maybe TRBD1 (6 bases). CDR1 DFQATT and CDR2 SNEGSKA come from the germline V gene (reference sequence). The CDR3 extends over 14 amino acids. CDR3 bases: TGCAGTGCCCTGTGGGGGGACAAGTACTATCGCTACACCTTC. It specifies CSALWGDKYYRYTF.

This chain connects TRBV9 to TRBJ1-5; no definite D call. The CDR3 is 15 residues long. Germline loops: CDR1 SGDLS, CDR2 YYNGEE. Between the trimmed V and J ends, which lost 0 bases and 6 bases, there was a span of 13 bases. CDR3 region: CASSVGGADFQPQHF. The CDR3 region has the DNA TGTGCCAGCAGCGTAGGAGGTGCGGACTTTCAGCCCCAGCATTTT.

This clonotype was seen a few times. This chain links TRBV12-3 or TRBV12-4 with TRBJ1-2; TRBD1 aligns across 7 bases. The CDR3 extends over 14 amino acids. With 1 base clipped from V and 3 bases from J, the junction kept 2 bases outside the gene matches. The CDR3 reads CASSLVGTDYGYTF. The DNA of the CDR3 is TGTGCCAGCAGTTTAGTCGGGACAGACTATGGCTACACCTTC.

This clonotype was recorded many times. The chain links TRBV7-2 to TRBJ2-1; TRBD2 matches 12 bases. The CDR3 length is 15 residues. The trim removed 3 bases at V and 4 bases at J, leaving 1 base unmatched. Germline V CDR1 and CDR2: SGHTA, FQGNSA. CDR3: CASSFTSGGYNEQFF. In nucleotides, the CDR3 is TGTGCCAGCAGCTTTACTAGCGGGGGGTACAATGAGCAGTTCTTC.

This clonotype was counted ten times or more. The CDR3 sequence: CAISDPRGPYNEQFF. The DNA for the CDR3 is TGTGCCATCAGTGACCCCAGGGGACCCTACAATGAGCAGTTCTTC. The V and J genes are TRBV10-3 and TRBJ2-1; possible D gene TRBD1, 6 bases. The CDR3 is 15 residues long. Germline lookup yields CDR1 ENHRY and CDR2 SYGVKD. The ends were cut back, 3 bases at V and 2 bases at J, with 11 bases in the middle.

The chain couples TRBV12-3 or TRBV12-4 to TRBJ2-5; D is undetermined. The V end was cut by 4 bases, the J end by 7 bases, with 13 bases between. The length of the CDR3 is 13 residues. This CDR3 reads CASSSAGYGTQYF. Written as DNA, the CDR3 is TGTGCCAGCAGTTCTGCCGGGTATGGGACCCAGTACTTC.

The table lists this clonotype with many counts. The rearrangement links TRBV18 to TRBJ1-1; D remains ambiguous. Germline CDR1 KGHSH, CDR2 LQKENI. This CDR3 contains 15 residues. The V and J ends lost 3 bases and 5 bases respectively, with 16 bases between them. CDR3 sequence (DNA): TGTGCCAGCTCACCCCTAGAGGCAGTGACGACTGAAGCTTTCTTT. Translated, it gives CASSPLEAVTTEAFF.

This clonotype showed up just a few times. The chain has TRBV12-3 or TRBV12-4 and TRBJ2-7; tentative D call: TRBD2 (5 bases). The length of the CDR3 is 13 residues. V shed 5 bases and J shed 4 bases, with 12 bases lying between them. The CDR3 sequence: CASSISSGYEQYF. DNA of the CDR3: TGTGCCAGCAGTATCTCGTCGGGGTACGAGCAGTACTTC.

Many counts were recorded for this clonotype. The chain couples TRBV7-9 to TRBJ2-4; 9 nucleotides agree with TRBD2. J was trimmed by 0 bases and V by 5 bases; bases with no gene match: 5. Per the germline V gene, CDR1 is SEHNR and CDR2 is FQNEAQ (reference sequence). The CDR3 totals 16 residues. CDR3 residues: CASSASGGLAKNIQYF. The CDR3 DNA reads as TGTGCCAGCAGCGCCAGCGGGGGGCTAGCCAAAAACATTCAGTACTTC.

At least ten counts were recorded for this clonotype. The gene calls are TRBV25-1 and TRBJ2-3; 7 bases map to TRBD1. The CDR3 is 15 amino acids. V gave up 2 bases and J gave up 0 bases; unmatched junction bases: 2. Per the germline V gene, CDR1 is MGHDK and CDR2 is SYGVNS. The CDR3, as DNA: TGTGCCAGCAGTGAAAAGGACAGGAGCACAGATACGCAGTATTTT. Encoded protein: CASSEKDRSTDTQYF.

This clonotype was observed a handful of times. The chain has TRBV7-9 and TRBJ1-1; TRBD1 matches 8 bases. The germline gives CDR1 SEHNR, CDR2 FQNEAQ (reference sequence). The CDR3 consists of 15 residues. Trimming removed 4 bases from V and 4 bases from J; junction bases left unmatched: 8. The DNA of the CDR3 is TGTGCCAGCAGCTCCTGGACAGGGAGGGGCACTGAAGCTTTCTTT. Protein sequence: CASSSWTGRGTEAFF.

V gene TRBV12-3 or TRBV12-4 combines with J gene TRBJ1-1; D possibly corresponds to TRBD1 (6 bases). V was pared by 4 bases and J by 1 base, with 16 bases between. This CDR3 has 16 residues. This CDR3 reads CASSSGQREKNTEAFF. The CDR3 coding sequence is TGTGCCAGCAGTTCCGGACAGCGGGAAAAGAACACTGAAGCTTTCTTT.

CDR3 region: CASSFRGANVLTF. CDR3 bases: TGTGCCAGCAGCTTCCGTGGGGCCAACGTCCTGACTTTC. The V gene is TRBV11-2, the J gene TRBJ2-6; D gene ambiguous. The CDR3 spans 13 residues. The germline V gene encodes CDR1 SGHAT and CDR2 FQNNGV. V was shortened by 3 bases and J by 3 bases, with 3 bases between the two germline ends.

At least ten counts were recorded for this clonotype. The chain recombines TRBV29-1 with TRBJ2-1; 8 bases align to TRBD1. CDR1 and CDR2 (germline): SQVTM, ANQGSEA. The ends lost 8 bases at V and 0 bases at J; junction bases unmatched: 9. The CDR3 spans 15 residues. CDR3 DNA sequence: TGCAGCCTTCGCAGGGGGCAAGTCTCCTACAATGAGCAGTTCTTC. Residues: CSLRRGQVSYNEQFF.

This clonotype showed up many times. This chain links TRBV4-1 with TRBJ1-4, with 10 bases aligning to TRBD1. V was pared by 3 bases and J by 6 bases, with 1 base of the junction left unmatched. The CDR3 loop spans 14 amino acids. The germline V gene encodes CDR1 MGHRA and CDR2 YSYEKL. In DNA, the CDR3 is TGCGCCAGCAGCCAGGGGACAGGGGATGAAAAACTGTTTTTT. It yields the protein CASSQGTGDEKLFF.

The sample holds many counts of this clonotype. The chain uses TRBV10-2 and TRBJ2-5; D perhaps matches TRBD2 (5 bases). CDR1 is WSHSY, CDR2 SAAADI, per germline. The CDR3 totals 13 residues. The V and J ends lost 2 bases and 5 bases respectively, with 9 bases between them. The CDR3 spells CASSEGLAETQYF. The DNA of the CDR3 is TGCGCCAGCAGTGAGGGACTGGCCGAGACCCAGTACTTC.

The table lists this clonotype with many counts. This chain uses TRBV2 with TRBJ2-1; D gene ambiguous. The CDR3 covers 12 residues. Germline V gene lookup returns CDR1 SNHLY and CDR2 FYNNEI. V shed 1 base and J shed 7 bases, with 5 bases lying between them. CDR3 in amino acids: CASSEDANEQFF. CDR3 nucleotides: TGTGCCAGCAGTGAAGACGCTAATGAGCAGTTCTTC.

This clonotype was counted at least ten times. The gene calls are TRBV11-1 and TRBJ2-3; 8 bases align to TRBD1. Germline V gives CDR1 SGHAT, CDR2 FQDESV (reference sequence). The length of the CDR3 is 18 residues. V lost 3 bases to trimming and J lost 5 bases; unmatched junction nucleotides: 16. The CDR3 bases are TGTGCCAGCAGCTTCGACCTCCCGGACAGGGTTCCTGGAGATACGCAGTATTTT. This gives the protein CASSFDLPDRVPGDTQYF.

This sequence joins TRBV20-1 and TRBJ2-7, with TRBD1 identical over 10 bases. J was trimmed by 7 bases and V by 1 base; bases with no gene match: 10. CDR1 and CDR2 (germline): DFQATT, SNEGSKA (reference sequence). The CDR3 is 15 residues long. Here the CDR3 DNA reads TGCAGTGCTAGAGCTCCGGGACAGGGGCTTTTTGAGCAGTACTTC. Protein product: CSARAPGQGLFEQYF.

In its sample, this clonotype was seen a few times. The chain uses TRBV5-4 and TRBJ2-4, with TRBD2 as a possible D gene (6 bases). CDR3 size: 13 residues. Trimming took off 4 bases at V and 4 bases at J, with 9 bases between the two ends. Germline V gives CDR1 SGHNT, CDR2 YYREEE (reference sequence). As DNA, the CDR3 is TGTGCCAGCAGCCGGGACTCTAAAAACATTCAGTACTTC. Amino acid sequence: CASSRDSKNIQYF.

This clonotype was observed at least ten times. The genes are TRBV29-1 and TRBJ2-5; D perhaps matches TRBD2 (6 bases). V was trimmed by 3 bases and J by 5 bases, leaving 16 bases between them. The CDR3 length is 14 residues. The germline gives CDR1 SQVTM, CDR2 ANQGSEA. CDR3 sequence: CSVEPRGVPETQYF. The CDR3 coding sequence is TGCAGCGTTGAGCCGCGGGGCGTTCCGGAGACCCAGTACTTC. The variable domain in full, with the rest retrieved from reference TRBV29-1 and TRBJ2-5, is SAVISQKPSRDICQRGTSLTIQCQVDSQVTMMFWYRQQPGQSLTLIATANQGSEATYESGFVIDKFPISRPNLTFSTLTVSNMSPEDSSIYLCSVEPRGVPETQYFGPGTRLLVL.

The gene calls are TRBV7-6 and TRBJ1-6; D is perhaps TRBD1 (5 bases). This CDR3 has 13 amino acids. Trimming took off 1 base at V and 10 bases at J, with 8 bases between the two ends. Germline values: CDR1 SGHVS, CDR2 FNYEAQ. The CDR3 DNA reads as TGTGCCAGCAGCTTAGAAAGGGGATCACCCCTCCACTTT. Translated, it gives CASSLERGSPLHF.

This clonotype was observed many times. This rearrangement joins TRBV14 to TRBJ2-7; 8 bases map to TRBD1. CDR1 is SGHDN and CDR2 is FVKESK in the germline V gene. This CDR3 has 18 amino acids. The trim removed 2 bases at V and 0 bases at J, leaving 12 bases unmatched. DNA for the CDR3: TGTGCCAGCAGCCAACCCCTCGCAGGGGGCCATAGCTCCTACGAGCAGTACGTC. Encoded protein: CASSQPLAGGHSSYEQYV.

This clonotype was detected only a few times. The chain is built from TRBV2 and TRBJ1-2; 11 bases align to TRBD1. This CDR3 contains 12 residues. With 6 bases clipped from V and 7 bases from J, the junction kept 1 base outside the gene matches. Per germline, CDR1 SNHLY and CDR2 FYNNEI. In DNA, the CDR3 is TGTGCCAGCAGGGACAGGGGGCCTGGCTACACCTTC. Its translation is CASRDRGPGYTF.